Presented here are 19 T cell receptor beta chains from one specimen sequenced in a study of cytomegalovirus exposure and HLA in healthy donors. Amplification used 60 Vbeta primers and 13 Jbeta primers. The protocol was immunoSEQ multiplex PCR, while the TCRdb copy is restricted to in-frame clones and leaves out a portion. Of roughly 100,000 clones in the sample, around 75% are singletons; the top ten hold 9.5% to 13%. Sequenced: PBMCs. The receptors here all came from a man aged 18 to 29 in good health and CMV-seropositive.

The chain uses TRBV2 and TRBJ2-5; 7 bases map to TRBD1. CDR3 size: 13 residues. CDR1 and CDR2 from the germline V gene are SNHLY and FYNNEI. The junction had 3 bases not matched to a gene; V was cut back by 5 bases and J by 3 bases. The CDR3 loop is CASSYTGEETQYF. The CDR3 nucleotides read TGTGCCAGCAGTTATACAGGGGAAGAGACCCAGTACTTC. The variable domain in full, with the rest retrieved from reference TRBV2 and TRBJ2-5, is EPEVTQTPSHQVTQMGQEVILRCVPISNHLYFYWYRQILGQKVEFLVSFYNNEISEKSEIFDDQFSVERPDGSNFTLKIRSTKLEDSAMYFCASSYTGEETQYFGPGTRLLVL.

The V call is TRBV25-1, the J call TRBJ2-7; tentatively, D is TRBD1 (6 bases). This CDR3 spans 13 amino acids. Trimming took off 3 bases at V and 9 bases at J, with 15 bases between the two ends. Germline V gene data show CDR1 as MGHDK and CDR2 as SYGVNS. This chain's CDR3 is CASSDPQGFWQYF. The CDR3 region has the DNA TGTGCCAGCAGTGATCCACAGGGCTTCTGGCAGTACTTC.

The CDR3 DNA follows: TGTGCCAGCAGCCTTGGCGGCGGCATCACAGATACGCAGTATTTT. Its protein is CASSLGGGITDTQYF. The chain links TRBV14 to TRBJ2-3, with no clear D. V lost 4 bases and J lost 2, with 13 bases in between. This CDR3 region has 15 residues. The germline V gene encodes CDR1 SGHDN and CDR2 FVKESK.

The rearrangement joins TRBV30 to TRBJ1-1; the D gene is possibly TRBD1 (5 bases). Between the trimmed V and J ends, which lost 0 bases and 4 bases, there was a span of 12 bases. The CDR3 runs 14 residues. Germline V gene data show CDR1 as GTSNPN and CDR2 as SVGIG (reference sequence). The CDR3 nucleotides read TGTGCCTGGAGTGTTAAGGGGAGGTCCACTGAAGCTTTCTTT. This sequence encodes CAWSVKGRSTEAFF.

This clone was counted once. The chain links TRBV28 to TRBJ2-7; D not certain. V was trimmed by 6 bases and J by 0 bases, leaving 9 bases between them. In germline, CDR1 is MDHEN, CDR2 SYDVKM. This CDR3 contains 13 residues. CDR3 sequence: CASRTRNSYEQYF. In nucleotides, the CDR3 is TGTGCCAGCAGGACACGTAACTCCTACGAGCAGTACTTC.

V gene TRBV5-1 combines with J gene TRBJ1-3, with no clear D. This CDR3 comprises 14 residues. Trimming removed 4 bases at V and 5 bases at J, with 13 bases between. Germline loops: CDR1 SGHRS, CDR2 YFSETQ. CDR3 protein: CASSRSDLRNTIYF. DNA of the CDR3: TGCGCCAGCAGCCGTAGTGATTTGCGAAACACCATATATTTT.

In DNA form, the CDR3 reads TGTGCCAGCAGTCCCCGGGGAAGCGGGTATACAGATACGCAGTATTTT. Translated, it gives CASSPRGSGYTDTQYF. This sequence joins TRBV27 and TRBJ2-3; possibly TRBD2 for D (6 bases). CDR3 size: 16 residues. CDR1 is MNHEY and CDR2 is SMNVEV in the germline V gene (reference sequence). With 5 bases removed from V and 3 bases from J, the gap between germline ends came to 18 bases.

The rearrangement uses TRBV10-3 and TRBJ2-3; 9 nucleotides agree with TRBD1. The CDR3 is 16 amino acids. From germline, CDR1 is ENHRY and CDR2 SYGVKD. V was clipped by 2 bases and J by 3 bases; unmatched bases: 6. The CDR3: CAISEVPGQGTDTQYF. CDR3 DNA sequence: TGTGCCATCAGTGAGGTTCCGGGACAGGGAACAGATACGCAGTATTTT.

The rearrangement links TRBV5-1 to TRBJ2-7; the match to TRBD2 covers 11 bases. The CDR3 sequence is 17 residues long. V gave up 0 bases and J gave up 1 base; unmatched junction bases: 6. Germline CDR1 is SGHRS and CDR2 is YFSETQ. CDR3 nucleotides: TGCGCCAGCAGCTTGGCCCCTAGCGGGGGGCCATCCTACGAGCAGTACTTC. As protein: CASSLAPSGGPSYEQYF.

The chain links TRBV28 to TRBJ1-6, with D unclear. The CDR3 length is 14 residues. V lost 2 bases, J lost 8 bases, and 10 bases lay in between. In germline, CDR1 is MDHEN, CDR2 SYDVKM. The CDR3 is CASSLVVTDSPLHF. CDR3 DNA: TGTGCCAGCAGTTTAGTGGTAACGGATTCACCCCTCCACTTT.

This clone was seen a few times. This chain links TRBV6-1 with TRBJ1-5; D call uncertain. The CDR3 contains 14 residues. Looked up from germline, CDR1 is MNHNS and CDR2 is SASEGT. V lost 1 base, J lost 0 bases, and 4 bases lay in between. CDR3 region: CASSEGLSNQPQHF. CDR3 coding DNA: TGTGCCAGCAGTGAAGGTCTTAGCAATCAGCCCCAGCATTTT.

The rearrangement links TRBV5-4 to TRBJ2-1; 14 nucleotides match TRBD2. CDR3 length: 15 amino acids. Unmatched junction bases numbered 2, after V lost 2 bases and J lost 7 bases. Germline CDR1 and CDR2: SGHNT and YYREEE (reference sequence). CDR3 region: CASSFGLAGGNEQFF. CDR3 nucleotide sequence: TGTGCCAGCAGCTTTGGACTAGCGGGGGGAAATGAGCAGTTCTTC.

This rearrangement joins TRBV5-4 to TRBJ2-5; D might be TRBD1 (7 bases). V dropped 4 bases and J dropped 5 bases, with 18 bases sitting between them. The CDR3 consists of 15 residues. CDR1 is SGHNT and CDR2 is YYREEE in the germline V gene (reference sequence). CDR3 nucleotides: TGTGCCAGCAGCGGAGCAGGGGGGCCGCGGGAGACCCAGTACTTC. The encoded protein is CASSGAGGPRETQYF.

The V call is TRBV20-1, the J call TRBJ2-7; no clear D gene. Germline V gene data show CDR1 as DFQATT and CDR2 as SNEGSKA (reference sequence). The CDR3 is made up of 11 amino acids. With 3 bases removed from V and 6 bases from J, the gap between germline ends came to 9 bases. The CDR3, as DNA: TGCAGTGCTAGCCCGGGTGGCGAGCAGTACTTC. Translating gives CSASPGGEQYF.

V is TRBV10-3 and J is TRBJ2-5, with 10 positions matching TRBD2. The V and J ends lost 3 bases and 5 bases, in that order; junction bases with no gene match: 6. CDR1 is ENHRY, CDR2 SYGVKD, per germline. The CDR3 extends over 15 amino acids. The CDR3 nucleotides are TGTGCCATCAGTGATCGAGCGGGGGGGCCGGAGACCCAGTACTTC. This sequence encodes CAISDRAGGPETQYF.

This sequence joins TRBV9 and TRBJ1-1, with D perhaps TRBD1 (6 bases). The CDR3 spans 12 residues. CDR1 and CDR2 from the germline V gene are SGDLS and YYNGEE. V lost 4 bases to trimming and J lost 4 bases, with 8 bases between them. The CDR3 bases are TGTGCCAGCAGCCAAGGGGGCACTGAAGCTTTCTTT. Encoded protein: CASSQGGTEAFF.

This clone has just one count. The same CDR3 also results from other DNA sequences found in this sample. The chain employs TRBV6-1 and TRBJ1-2; D gene uncertain. Trimming pared 3 bases from V and 1 base from J, leaving 12 bases between. The CDR3 is 15 residues long. The germline V gene has CDR1 MNHNS and CDR2 SASEGT. CDR3 sequence reads: CASSEVTDYNYGYTF. The CDR3 bases are TGTGCCAGCAGTGAGGTAACGGACTATAACTATGGCTACACCTTC.

V usage is TRBV6-1 and J usage is TRBJ1-4; D not certain. Germline assignment: CDR1 MNHNS and CDR2 SASEGT. This CDR3 region has 16 residues. Between the trimmed V and J ends, which lost 0 bases and 5 bases, there was a span of 13 bases. The CDR3 region has the DNA TGTGCCAGCAGTGAAGCGATTTTGGGAGGCAATGAAAAACTGTTTTTT. Protein: CASSEAILGGNEKLFF.

The V call is TRBV30, the J call TRBJ1-2; no clear D. Germline CDR1 and CDR2: GTSNPN and SVGIG (reference sequence). The CDR3 length is 13 residues. V lost 5 bases and J lost 4, with 14 bases in between. The CDR3 DNA reads as TGTGCCTGGTTGGATAGGACTGTCTATGGCTACACCTTC. Protein product: CAWLDRTVYGYTF.